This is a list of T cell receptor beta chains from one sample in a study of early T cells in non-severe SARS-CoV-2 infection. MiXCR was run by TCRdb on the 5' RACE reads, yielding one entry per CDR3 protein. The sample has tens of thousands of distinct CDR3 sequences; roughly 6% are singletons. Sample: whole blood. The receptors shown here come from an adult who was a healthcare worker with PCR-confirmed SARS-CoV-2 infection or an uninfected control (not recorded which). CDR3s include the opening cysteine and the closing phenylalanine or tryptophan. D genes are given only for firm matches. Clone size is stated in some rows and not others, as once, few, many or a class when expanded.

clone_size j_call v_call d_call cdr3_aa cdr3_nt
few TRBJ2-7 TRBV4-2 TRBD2 CASSPRTSGRDEQYF TGTGCCAGCAGCCCTCGGACTAGCGGGAGAGACGAGCAGTACTTC
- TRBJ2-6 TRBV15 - CATSRGGGSGANVLTF TGTGCCACCAGCAGAGGAGGGGGCTCTGGGGCCAACGTCCTGACTTTC
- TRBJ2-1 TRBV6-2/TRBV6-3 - CASSYFLTRSPEGHEQFF TGTGCCAGCAGTTACTTCCTGACACGGAGCCCGGAAGGTCATGAGCAGTTCTTC
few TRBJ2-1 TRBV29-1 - CSVCPLKGNEQFF TGCAGCGTTTGCCCACTAAAGGGCAATGAGCAGTTCTTC
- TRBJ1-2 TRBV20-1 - CSAPRTEIYGYTF TGCAGTGCCCCCCGGACGGAGATCTATGGCTACACCTTC
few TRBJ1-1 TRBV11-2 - CASSLAGAEAFF TGTGCCAGCAGCTTAGCGGGCGCTGAAGCTTTCTTT
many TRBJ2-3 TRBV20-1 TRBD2 CSASQGTSGGTDTQYF TGCAGTGCTTCCCAAGGGACTAGCGGGGGCACAGATACGCAGTATTTT
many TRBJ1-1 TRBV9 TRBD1 CASSGDRGSMNTEAFF TGTGCCAGCAGCGGCGACAGGGGGTCCATGAACACTGAAGCTTTCTTT
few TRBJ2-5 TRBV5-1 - CASSLGRGGQETQYF TGCGCCAGCAGCTTGGGACGGGGTGGCCAAGAGACCCAGTACTTC
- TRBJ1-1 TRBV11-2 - CASRSPLNTEAFF TGTGCCAGCAGGAGTCCCCTTAACACTGAAGCTTTCTTT
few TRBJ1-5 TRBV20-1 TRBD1 CSASTGQESNQPQHF TGCAGTGCCAGCACGGGACAGGAAAGCAATCAGCCCCAGCATTTT